The 16 T cell receptor beta chains below were found in one sample sequenced in a study of blood T cells in healthy people across ages. It was with a sample-barcoded 5' primer and a J-beta primer mix that a second PCR of roughly 7 to 12 cycles was run. One entry per CDR3 protein, called by TCRdb with MiXCR from the 5' RACE reads. The sample has fewer than 700,000 distinct CDR3 sequences, under 55% seen once. Source material: blood. The receptors were sampled from an elderly man in good health.

This chain connects TRBV7-2 to TRBJ2-7; D may be TRBD1 (6 bases). The CDR3 runs 14 residues. The germline V gene has CDR1 SGHTA and CDR2 FQGNSA. V lost 4 bases, J lost 3 bases, and 13 bases lay in between. The CDR3 reads CASSSRDTDYEQYF. The CDR3 DNA follows: TGTGCCAGCAGCTCCCGGGACACTGACTACGAGCAGTACTTC.

This chain connects TRBV9 to TRBJ2-1, with D uncertain. Trimming removed 0 bases at V and 6 bases at J, with 13 bases between. CDR1 and CDR2 from the germline V gene are SGDLS and YYNGEE. This CDR3 has 15 amino acids. In DNA form, the CDR3 reads TGTGCCAGCAGCGTAGCTGAAGTCTCCCCCAATGAGCAGTTCTTC. It specifies CASSVAEVSPNEQFF.

CDR3 DNA sequence: TGTGCCAGCAGCTTTGGGTCTAGCGGGGGACCCACAGATACGCAGTATTTT. Translating gives CASSFGSSGGPTDTQYF. V usage is TRBV7-2 and J usage is TRBJ2-3, with 10 bases fitting TRBD2. With V trimmed by 3 bases and J by 2 bases, 8 bases remained unmatched. Per germline, CDR1 SGHTA and CDR2 FQGNSA. The CDR3 spans 17 residues.

The CDR3 is CASSPRAGGAYNEQFF. The CDR3 DNA is TGTGCCAGCAGCCCTCGGGCGGGGGGAGCATACAATGAGCAGTTCTTC. V and J are TRBV7-2 and TRBJ2-1, with 8 positions matching TRBD2. CDR1 is SGHTA and CDR2 is FQGNSA in the germline V gene. The CDR3 totals 16 residues. With 5 bases clipped from V and 4 bases from J, the junction kept 10 bases outside the gene matches.

This clonotype was observed once. The chain links TRBV2 to TRBJ2-4; weak D call: TRBD2 (5 bases). CDR1 and CDR2 (germline): SNHLY, FYNNEI. CDR3 length: 13 residues. Trimming took off 8 bases at V and 6 bases at J, with 14 bases between the two ends. CDR3: CASFPLAGNIQYF. The DNA for the CDR3 is TGTGCCAGCTTTCCCTTGGCGGGAAACATTCAGTACTTC.

This clonotype appeared many times. This chain connects TRBV5-1 to TRBJ2-1; D call uncertain. This CDR3 comprises 13 residues. Germline assignment: CDR1 SGHRS and CDR2 YFSETQ. Trimming cost V 1 base and J 7 bases, with 9 bases left between them. As DNA, the CDR3 is TGCGCCAGCAGCTTGAATCCGAGAAATGAGCAGTTCTTC. This codes for CASSLNPRNEQFF.

This clonotype was detected only a few times. CDR3 region: CASKTSLSTDTQYF. CDR3 sequence (DNA): TGTGCCAGCAAGACTAGCCTTAGCACAGATACGCAGTATTTT. This chain links TRBV7-2 with TRBJ2-3, with 7 bases identical to TRBD2. The CDR3 is 14 residues long. Germline V CDR1 and CDR2: SGHTA, FQGNSA. With V trimmed by 7 bases and J by 0 bases, 4 bases remained unmatched.

The chain joins TRBV7-6 to TRBJ2-1; the match to TRBD1 covers 10 bases. J lost 4 bases, V lost 5 bases, and 11 bases had no gene match. Germline V gives CDR1 SGHVS, CDR2 FNYEAQ. The CDR3 is made up of 17 amino acids. The CDR3 DNA sequence: TGTGCCAGCAGCACGGGACAGGGGATGGGGCTTTACAATGAGCAGTTCTTC. As protein: CASSTGQGMGLYNEQFF.

This sequence joins TRBV3-1 and TRBJ2-4; 7 bases are a match to TRBD2. V was pared by 3 bases and J by 13 bases, with 6 bases of the junction left unmatched. The CDR3 loop spans 12 amino acids. Germline V gene lookup returns CDR1 LGHDT and CDR2 YNNKEL (reference sequence). CDR3 amino acids: CASSQGLSEQYF. The CDR3 bases are TGTGCCAGCAGCCAGGGACTATCTGAGCAGTACTTC.

The rearrangement joins TRBV5-1 to TRBJ2-1, with D perhaps matching TRBD1 or TRBD2 (5 bases each). Germline CDR1 is SGHRS and CDR2 is YFSETQ. The CDR3 runs to 14 residues. V lost 3 bases, J lost 11 bases, and 18 bases lay in between. For the CDR3, the DNA is TGCGCCAGCAGCTCGGACGGGACGGGGTTGAAGCAGTTCTTC. It yields the protein CASSSDGTGLKQFF. Full variable domain (missing parts from reference TRBV5-1 and TRBJ2-1): KAGVTQTPRYLIKTRGQQVTLSCSPISGHRSVSWYQQTPGQGLQFLFEYFSETQRNKGNFPGRFSGRQFSNSRSEMNVSTLELGDSALYLCASSSDGTGLKQFFGPGTRLTVL.

This clonotype has more than one count but fewer than ten. The V call is TRBV20-1, the J call TRBJ2-1, with TRBD2 as a possible D gene (7 bases). Germline lookup yields CDR1 DFQATT and CDR2 SNEGSKA (reference sequence). V lost 0 bases to trimming and J lost 13 bases, with 16 bases between them. CDR3 size: 13 residues. This chain's CDR3 is CSARDGGGPEQFF. Written as DNA, the CDR3 is TGCAGTGCTAGAGATGGGGGGGGGCCAGAACAGTTCTTC.

The chain recombines TRBV29-1 with TRBJ1-3; D is possibly TRBD1 (5 bases). Germline CDR1 is SQVTM and CDR2 is ANQGSEA. CDR3 size: 14 residues. Trimming removed 4 bases at V and 0 bases at J, with 10 bases between. CDR3 amino acids: CSVVGEYSGNTIYF. In DNA, the CDR3 is TGCAGCGTTGTGGGGGAGTACTCTGGAAACACCATATATTTT. The full variable domain, with the rest looked up from reference TRBV29-1 and TRBJ1-3, is SAVISQKPSRDICQRGTSLTIQCQVDSQVTMMFWYRQQPGQSLTLIATANQGSEATYESGFVIDKFPISRPNLTFSTLTVSNMSPEDSSIYLCSVVGEYSGNTIYFGEGSWLTVV.

The genes are TRBV20-1 and TRBJ2-7; D is uncertain. V gave up 5 bases and J gave up 7 bases, with 18 bases separating them. CDR3 length: 13 residues. Germline values: CDR1 DFQATT, CDR2 SNEGSKA (reference sequence). CDR3 in DNA: TGCAGTGCTCCCGACTTGTCCTTCAATGAGCAGTACTTC. Encoded protein: CSAPDLSFNEQYF.

The rearrangement uses TRBV27 and TRBJ2-6; the match to TRBD1 covers 7 bases. The CDR3 loop spans 17 amino acids. Trimming removed 4 bases from V and 4 bases from J; junction bases left unmatched: 10. Germline V CDR1 and CDR2: MNHEY, SMNVEV (reference sequence). The CDR3 sequence is CASSSYDRALGANVLTF. CDR3 coding DNA: TGTGCCAGCAGTTCTTATGACAGGGCTCTAGGGGCCAACGTCCTGACTTTC.

This rearrangement joins TRBV7-2 to TRBJ2-1; 9 nucleotides line up with TRBD2. V lost 5 bases to trimming and J lost 3 bases; unmatched junction nucleotides: 2. CDR1 is SGHTA, CDR2 FQGNSA, per germline. CDR3 length equals 14 residues. The CDR3 reads CASSPSGDYNEQFF. The DNA of the CDR3 is TGTGCCAGCAGCCCTAGCGGGGACTACAATGAGCAGTTCTTC.

V usage is TRBV19 and J usage is TRBJ2-1, with 8 bases matching TRBD2. Trimming at V came to 3 bases and at J to 2 bases, leaving 3 bases not matched to a gene. Germline loops: CDR1 LNHDA, CDR2 SQIVND (reference sequence). The CDR3 contains 15 residues. The DNA of the CDR3 is TGTGCCAGTAGTATGGCGGGAGGCGCCTACAATGAGCAGTTCTTC. Amino acid sequence: CASSMAGGAYNEQFF.